Below, 15 T cell receptor beta chains from the same sample are listed, as sequenced in a study of shared T cell receptors in the human thymus. Assay used: immunoSEQ multiplex PCR; TCRdb lists only in-frame clones, some missing. This sample carries some 660,000 clones, over 75% of them seen once, and the ten largest clones take more than 0.009%. The sample was also linked to a second study, of human thymus T cells.

Source material: thymocytes. All receptors come from a boy younger than two with a congenital heart defect.

The rearrangement links TRBV9 to TRBJ2-7, with 9 bases matching TRBD1. CDR1 SGDLS and CDR2 YYNGEE come from the germline V gene. CDR3 length: 15 residues. V trimming: 4 bases; J trimming: 4 bases; junction bases outside the gene matches: 9. CDR3 bases: TGTGCCAGCAGCCTAGGAACGGGACAGGGTTACGAGCAGTACTTC. Translation gives CASSLGTGQGYEQYF.

The CDR3, as DNA: TGTGCCAGCAGCCTAAGAAGCGGGGGGCCCTCCTACGAGCAGTACTTC. Residues: CASSLRSGGPSYEQYF. This rearrangement joins TRBV7-2 to TRBJ2-7; TRBD2 aligns across 9 bases. Trimming removed 5 bases from V and 0 bases from J; junction bases left unmatched: 8. This CDR3 contains 16 residues. The V gene's germline CDR1 is SGHTA and CDR2 FQGNSA. Complete variable domain (other parts from reference TRBV7-2 and TRBJ2-7): GAGVSQSPSNKVTEKGKDVELRCDPISGHTALYWYRQSLGQGLEFLIYFQGNSAPDKSGLPSDRFSAERTGGSVSTLTIQRTQQEDSAVYLCASSLRSGGPSYEQYFGPGTRLTVT.

The J gene is TRBJ1-2, the V gene TRBV27; D is unclear. Germline CDR1 and CDR2: MNHEY and SMNVEV (reference sequence). The CDR3 sequence is 15 residues long. V lost 2 bases and J 5 bases, leaving 15 bases between the germline ends. CDR3 region: CASSLVGQDLYGYTF. The CDR3, as DNA: TGTGCCAGCAGTTTAGTCGGGCAGGACTTGTATGGCTACACCTTC.

This chain uses TRBV2 with TRBJ1-2; possible D gene TRBD1, 5 bases. With 5 bases removed from V and 5 bases from J, the gap between germline ends came to 12 bases. CDR1 is SNHLY and CDR2 is FYNNEI in the germline V gene. The CDR3 is 13 amino acids. As DNA, the CDR3 is TGTGCCAGCAGTAAGGGGCGAAATTATGGCTACACCTTC. Translation: CASSKGRNYGYTF.

This sequence joins TRBV9 and TRBJ2-3; weak D call: TRBD2 (5 bases). The V gene lost 4 bases and the J gene lost 0 bases, with 15 bases spanning the gap. The length of the CDR3 is 16 residues. Germline values: CDR1 SGDLS, CDR2 YYNGEE. The CDR3 DNA follows: TGTGCCAGCAGCCCCCAATCGCCGGGAAGCACAGATACGCAGTATTTT. Its translation: CASSPQSPGSTDTQYF.

V usage is TRBV4-3 and J usage is TRBJ2-3; 10 bases match TRBD2. The CDR3 loop spans 17 amino acids. The V segment lost 0 bases and the J segment 4 bases; nucleotides outside the gene matches: 7. Germline V lookup: CDR1 LGHNA, CDR2 YSLEER. This CDR3 reads CASSQEKILAGADTQYF. The CDR3, as DNA: TGCGCCAGCAGCCAAGAAAAAATTCTAGCGGGGGCAGATACGCAGTATTTT.

The genes are TRBV5-1 and TRBJ2-1; maybe TRBD1 (6 bases). Trimming cost V 1 base and J 6 bases, with 11 bases left between them. This CDR3 is 14 amino acids long. Germline V gene data show CDR1 as SGHRS and CDR2 as YFSETQ. DNA of the CDR3: TGCGCCAGCAGCTTGCATCAGGGGCGCAATGAGCAGTTCTTC. It specifies CASSLHQGRNEQFF.

The CDR3 spells CASSLRTSGRVAQYF. DNA for the CDR3: TGTGCCAGCAGTTTGCGGACTAGCGGGAGGGTGGCGCAGTACTTC. V is TRBV27 and J is TRBJ2-7, with TRBD2 matching over 15 bases. V was clipped by 3 bases and J by 9 bases; unmatched bases: 6. The CDR3 is 15 residues long. Germline CDR1 is MNHEY and CDR2 is SMNVEV (reference sequence).

The rearrangement uses TRBV4-3 and TRBJ2-7; D might be TRBD2 (5 bases). This CDR3 region has 13 residues. V lost 1 base to trimming and J lost 6 bases, with 10 bases between them. CDR1 and CDR2 from the germline V gene are LGHNA and YSLEER. The CDR3 region has the DNA TGCGCCAGCAGCCAAGCGGAGGTTTCCGAGCAGTACTTC. Translation gives CASSQAEVSEQYF.

The chain has TRBV5-5 and TRBJ2-7; D might be TRBD1 (6 bases). Per the germline V gene, CDR1 is SGHKS and CDR2 is YYEKEE (reference sequence). The CDR3 loop spans 14 amino acids. V shed 3 bases and J shed 3 bases, with 13 bases lying between them. The CDR3 loop reads CASSSGTPYYEQYF. The DNA of the CDR3 is TGTGCCAGCAGCTCCGGGACACCCTACTACGAGCAGTACTTC.

This rearrangement joins TRBV15 to TRBJ1-1; possibly TRBD1 for D (6 bases). This CDR3 spans 15 amino acids. Germline V lookup: CDR1 LNHNV, CDR2 YYDKDF (reference sequence). Deletions cut 3 bases from V and 5 bases from J, with 16 bases between. The CDR3 nucleotides read TGTGCCACCAGCAGGCAGGGGAAGGGAAAAACTGAAGCTTTCTTT. Amino acid sequence: CATSRQGKGKTEAFF.

This chain connects TRBV6-5 to TRBJ1-1; D remains ambiguous. CDR3 length: 10 residues. The V end was cut by 8 bases, the J end by 8 bases, with 9 bases between. Germline loops: CDR1 MNHEY, CDR2 SVGAGI. DNA for the CDR3: TGTGCCAGCCGGGGAGTAGAAGCTTTCTTT. This sequence encodes CASRGVEAFF.

V and J are TRBV19 and TRBJ1-5; D is unresolved. Trimming removed 3 bases from V and 6 bases from J, with 12 bases in between. Per germline, CDR1 LNHDA and CDR2 SQIVND (reference sequence). This CDR3 region has 14 residues. The CDR3 region has the DNA TGTGCCAGTAGTATTGGAACGCCGGGTCAGCCCCAGCATTTT. Amino acids: CASSIGTPGQPQHF.

The chain combines TRBV28 with TRBJ2-7, with 14 bases aligning to TRBD2. Germline V CDR1 and CDR2: MDHEN, SYDVKM. V trimming: 4 bases; J trimming: 0 bases; junction bases outside the gene matches: 8. There are 18 residues in the CDR3. The CDR3 region has the DNA TGTGCCAGCAGTTCGGGACTAGCGGGAGACTTAAGCTCCTACGAGCAGTACTTC. This encodes CASSSGLAGDLSSYEQYF.

The chain employs TRBV25-1 and TRBJ2-5, with 9 positions matching TRBD1. Germline lookup yields CDR1 MGHDK and CDR2 SYGVNS. The CDR3 loop spans 13 amino acids. The V segment lost 8 bases and the J segment 2 bases; nucleotides outside the gene matches: 3. For the CDR3, the DNA is TGTGCCAGCCGCGGACAGGGGCAAGAGACCCAGTACTTC. Residues: CASRGQGQETQYF.